The subject of this entry is one TCR beta chain. This record comes from a study of blood T cell repertoires in COVID-19. Study as a whole: Sample material is recorded as cDNA or gDNA derived from T cells, B-cell-depleted T cells, or PBMCs.

The repertoire was sequenced with immunoSEQ multiplex PCR; TCRdb's copy has only in-frame clones and lacks some. The table has tens of thousands of clones, approximately 80% seen once; the top ten hold 2.5% to 3%. CDR1 and CDR2 (germline): SGDLS, YYNGEE. Deletions cut 1 base from V and 2 bases from J, with 6 bases between. This CDR3 is built from 14 residues. Input material: peripheral blood. The clonotype was recovered from a man older than 75 with active or convalescent COVID-19. The chain links TRBV9 to TRBJ2-2; the D is unclear. Written as DNA, the CDR3 is TGTGCCAGCAGCGTACTGGCAAACACCGGGGAGCTGTTTTTT. Its protein product is CASSVLANTGELFF.